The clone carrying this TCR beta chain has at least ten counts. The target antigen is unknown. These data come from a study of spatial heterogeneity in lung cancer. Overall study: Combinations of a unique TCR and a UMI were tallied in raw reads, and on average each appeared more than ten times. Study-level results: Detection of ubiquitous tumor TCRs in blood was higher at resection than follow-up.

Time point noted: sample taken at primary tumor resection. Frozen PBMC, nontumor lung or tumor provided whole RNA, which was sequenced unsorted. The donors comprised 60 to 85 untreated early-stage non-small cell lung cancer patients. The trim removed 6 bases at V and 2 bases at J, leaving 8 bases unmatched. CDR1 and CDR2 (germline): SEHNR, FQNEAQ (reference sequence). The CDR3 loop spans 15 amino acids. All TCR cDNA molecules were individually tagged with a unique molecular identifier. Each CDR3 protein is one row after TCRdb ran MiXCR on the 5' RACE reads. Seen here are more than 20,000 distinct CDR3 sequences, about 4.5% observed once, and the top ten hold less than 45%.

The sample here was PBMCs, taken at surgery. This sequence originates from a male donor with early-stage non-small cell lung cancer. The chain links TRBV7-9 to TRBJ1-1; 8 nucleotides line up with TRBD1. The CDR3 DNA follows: TGTGCCAGCAGACGATCAACAGGGGGTAACACTGAAGCTTTCTTT. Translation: CASRRSTGGNTEAFF.